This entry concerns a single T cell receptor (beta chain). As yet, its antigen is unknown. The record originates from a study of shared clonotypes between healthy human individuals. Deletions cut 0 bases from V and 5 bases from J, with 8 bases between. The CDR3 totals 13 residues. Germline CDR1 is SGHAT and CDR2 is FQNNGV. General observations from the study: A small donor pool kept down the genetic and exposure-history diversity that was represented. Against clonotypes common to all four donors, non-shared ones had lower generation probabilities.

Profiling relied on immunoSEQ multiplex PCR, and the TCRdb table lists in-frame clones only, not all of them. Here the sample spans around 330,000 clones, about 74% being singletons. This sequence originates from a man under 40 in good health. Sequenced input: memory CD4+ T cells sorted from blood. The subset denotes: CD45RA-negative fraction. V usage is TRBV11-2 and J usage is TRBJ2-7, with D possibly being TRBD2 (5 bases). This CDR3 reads CASSLDWRNEQYF. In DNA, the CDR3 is TGTGCCAGCAGCTTAGATTGGAGGAACGAGCAGTACTTC.